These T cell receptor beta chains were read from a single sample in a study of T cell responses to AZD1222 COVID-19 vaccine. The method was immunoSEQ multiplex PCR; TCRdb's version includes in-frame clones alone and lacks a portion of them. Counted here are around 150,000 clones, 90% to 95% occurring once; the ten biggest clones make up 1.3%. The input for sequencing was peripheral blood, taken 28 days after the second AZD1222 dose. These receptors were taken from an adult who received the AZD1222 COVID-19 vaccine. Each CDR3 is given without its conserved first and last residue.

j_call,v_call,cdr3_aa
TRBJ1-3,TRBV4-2,ASSQERGGAGNTIY
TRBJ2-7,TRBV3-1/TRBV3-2,ASSPQDGGQYEQY
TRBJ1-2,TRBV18,ASSPRNRNYGYT
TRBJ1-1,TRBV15,ATSRQTKGNTEAF
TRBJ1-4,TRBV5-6,ASSTSGQGVTNEKLF
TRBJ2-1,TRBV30,AWSPLAGGHYNEQF
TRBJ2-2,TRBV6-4,ASSVAGTNTGELF
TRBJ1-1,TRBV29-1,SVGDIGTEAF
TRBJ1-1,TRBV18,ASQGQVNTEAF
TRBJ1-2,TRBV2,ASSEGTVAAYYGYT
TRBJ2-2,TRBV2,ASSWTSGEAGELF
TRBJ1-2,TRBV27,ASSRQGANGYT
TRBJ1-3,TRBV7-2,ASSLEPLREFGNTIY
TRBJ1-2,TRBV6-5,ASGQSTISGYGYT
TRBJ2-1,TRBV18,ASSRPGQMNNEQF
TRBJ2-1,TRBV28,ASSTTSGPNNEQF
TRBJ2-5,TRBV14,ASSQDSSGVGETQY
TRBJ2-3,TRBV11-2,ASSLRGGATDTQY
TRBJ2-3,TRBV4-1,ASSQETAGGIADTQY
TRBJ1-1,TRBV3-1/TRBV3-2,ASRPQSGGGTEAF
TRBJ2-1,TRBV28,ASSLPSTYNEQF
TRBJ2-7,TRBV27,ASSLVGTSGPSYEQY
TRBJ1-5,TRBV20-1,SASSPLGEEGSNQPQH
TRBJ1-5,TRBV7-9,ASSFHLSQPQH
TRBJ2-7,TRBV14,ASSQDSGTGAYEQY
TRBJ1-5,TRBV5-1,ASSLSGNQPQH
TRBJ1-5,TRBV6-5,ASRGGNQPQH
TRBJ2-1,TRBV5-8,ASGEYNEQF
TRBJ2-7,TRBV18,ASSPPAGDNEQY
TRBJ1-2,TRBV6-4,ASSGGVPHGYT
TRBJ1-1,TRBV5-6,ASSLGPRSEAF
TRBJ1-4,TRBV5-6,ASSSGTLASNEKLF
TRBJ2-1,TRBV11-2,ASSTYWAGGHNEQF
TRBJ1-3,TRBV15,ATSTPIRPSGNTIY
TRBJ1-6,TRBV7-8,ASSLDLSHYNSPLH
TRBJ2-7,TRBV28,ASSLEAGFSKKQY
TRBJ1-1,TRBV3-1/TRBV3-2,ASSLMGVTEAF
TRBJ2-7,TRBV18,ASSPFFAKLRWQY
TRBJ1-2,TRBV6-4,ASSDSTGGGYT
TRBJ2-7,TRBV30,AWSQTGPHEQY
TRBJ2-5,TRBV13,ASSPLGGAGETQY
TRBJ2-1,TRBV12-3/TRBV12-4,ASSLRGNNEQF
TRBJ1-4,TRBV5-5,ASSQDFLNEKLF
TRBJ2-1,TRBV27,ASSFLGQAAKNEQF